The clone carrying this TCR beta chain has a handful of counts. Its antigen remains unidentified. A junction end diverges from the germline sequence, so it may reflect a read error. TCRdb used MiXCR to call clones anew from the PCR reads. The sample contains around 9,000 clones, about a quarter of which appear only once. Prior to thyroid surgery, none of the patients had received any treatment. CDR1 and CDR2 (germline): SNHLY, FYNNEI. CDR3 size: 15 residues. This sample was included in a study of metastatic and nonmetastatic thyroid tumors. Overall study findings and caveats: Across blood and tumor, TCR beta diversity in malignant thyroid tumors was reportedly significantly higher than in benign nodules.

Input material: adjacent normal tissue. The J gene is TRBJ2-7, the V gene TRBV2; 8 positions agree with TRBD2. The source is a female donor with papillary thyroid cancer or a benign thyroid nodule (not recorded which). Some clones in this sample may be carry-over from other donors' samples. The DNA for the CDR3 is TGTGCCAGCTCTTGGACTAGCAGTGAGATCTACAAGCAGTACTTC. It encodes CASSWTSSEIYKQYF.